This TCR beta chain was captured in a study of blood T cell dynamics during melanoma immunotherapy. Time point specified: week 3, after first cycle of checkpoint inhibitor. Looked up from germline, CDR1 is SGDLS and CDR2 is YYNGEE. The ends lost 3 bases at V and 5 bases at J; junction bases unmatched: 5. CDR3 length: 14 amino acids. Repertoires were generated with immunoSEQ multiplex PCR, while TCRdb's copy carries only in-frame clones and drops some. The sample lists thousands of clones; 88% were seen once. This receptor was identified in a human donor with melanoma. The chain is built from TRBV9 and TRBJ1-2, with 9 bases that match TRBD1. Sequenced material: blood, taken from a patient treated with checkpoint blockade. The CDR3 DNA reads TGTGCCAGCAGCGCCGGGACAGGGCCGTATGGCTACACCTTC. Amino acids: CASSAGTGPYGYTF.